This T cell receptor (beta chain) was recovered during a study of T cells after yellow fever vaccination. Study-wide results and caveats: The booster saw the reappearance of most primary-vaccination clones (roughly 96% CD4, almost 90% CD8).

This clonotype was picked up a small number of times. Its antigen remains unknown. A universal primer site and UMIs were added as TCR cDNA was made by 5'RACE template switching. TCRdb ran MiXCR on the 5' RACE reads and lists one entry per CDR3 protein. The sample lists around 300,000 distinct CDR3 sequences; 4.1% were seen once. The germline V and J ends were trimmed by 2 bases and 4 bases, with 11 bases remaining between them. Germline V gene lookup returns CDR1 SEHNR and CDR2 FQNEAQ (reference sequence). The CDR3 loop spans 14 amino acids. The sequencing here drew on PBMCs, taken 5 days after the yellow fever booster vaccination. The clonotype was recovered from a man younger than 30 who received the YFV17D yellow fever vaccine. The chain joins TRBV7-9 to TRBJ1-1; no clear D. In DNA form, the CDR3 reads TGTGCCAGCAGCTTATTGGAGGAGAGCACTGAAGCTTTCTTT. Its translation: CASSLLEESTEAFF.